Listed below are T cell receptor beta chains from one sample, sequenced in a study of metastatic and nonmetastatic thyroid tumors. MiXCR was used by TCRdb to re-call the PCR reads. The sample yields 43,000 or so clones, roughly 15% seen once. The sequenced sample was blood. The receptors stem from a female donor with papillary thyroid cancer or a benign thyroid nodule (not recorded which). Some clones in this sample may be carry-over from other donors' samples. Both conserved end residues are part of each CDR3. Fields, in order: clone size, D gene, J gene, V gene, CDR3 DNA, CDR3 protein. The D gene is left open where the match is weak. The size field is filled for only some rows; it gives once, few, many or a size class.

abundance: -
d_gene: TRBD2
j_gene: TRBJ2-3
v_gene: TRBV12-3/TRBV12-4
CDR3nt: TGTGCCAGCAGACCTAGCGGGGGTGGCATAGATACGCAGTATTTT
CDR3aa: CASRPSGGGIDTQYF

abundance: -
d_gene: TRBD2
j_gene: TRBJ2-1
v_gene: TRBV20-1
CDR3nt: TGCAGTGCTAGAGCTGCTACTAGCGCCTACAATGAGCAGTTCTTC
CDR3aa: CSARAATSAYNEQFF

abundance: many
d_gene: -
j_gene: TRBJ2-1
v_gene: TRBV10-3
CDR3nt: TGTGCCATCAGTGAGTCCGGTAGCGGAACCTACAATGAGCAGTTCTTC
CDR3aa: CAISESGSGTYNEQFF

abundance: many
d_gene: TRBD1
j_gene: TRBJ1-1
v_gene: TRBV28
CDR3nt: TGTGCCAGCAGACAGGGGGCGGCTGAAGCTTTCTTT
CDR3aa: CASRQGAAEAFF

abundance: many
d_gene: TRBD1
j_gene: TRBJ1-1
v_gene: TRBV20-1
CDR3nt: TGCAGTGCTAGAGATACAGGGGGGAACACTGAAGCTTTCTTT
CDR3aa: CSARDTGGNTEAFF

abundance: -
d_gene: -
j_gene: TRBJ2-2
v_gene: TRBV5-1
CDR3nt: TGCGCCAGCAGCTTGGGCCAGATTGGGGCCGGGGAGCTGTTTTTT
CDR3aa: CASSLGQIGAGELFF

abundance: medium-sized
d_gene: -
j_gene: TRBJ1-2
v_gene: TRBV12-3/TRBV12-4
CDR3nt: TGTGCCAGCAGTTTAGGAGGGGGGGACTATGGCTACACCTTC
CDR3aa: CASSLGGGDYGYTF

abundance: many
d_gene: -
j_gene: TRBJ2-3
v_gene: TRBV29-1
CDR3nt: TGCAGCGTCGAAACTCTGACTGACACTGTGGCAGATACGCAGTATTTT
CDR3aa: CSVETLTDTVADTQYF

abundance: many
d_gene: -
j_gene: TRBJ2-7
v_gene: TRBV11-3
CDR3nt: TGTGCCAGCAGCCTCAGTCCTAGCTACTACGAGCAGTACTTC
CDR3aa: CASSLSPSYYEQYF

abundance: many
d_gene: -
j_gene: TRBJ1-3
v_gene: TRBV5-6
CDR3nt: TGTGCCAGCAGCTCCCGGGCCGTCTCTGGAAACACCATATATTTT
CDR3aa: CASSSRAVSGNTIYF

abundance: medium-sized
d_gene: -
j_gene: TRBJ1-2
v_gene: TRBV6-1
CDR3nt: TGTGCCAGCAGGGACCAGACATTGAGGCCGTTATCGTGGGGCTACACCTTC
CDR3aa: CASRDQTLRPLSWGYTF

abundance: -
d_gene: TRBD1
j_gene: TRBJ1-2
v_gene: TRBV30
CDR3nt: TGTGCCTGGAATCGCCCGGACAGGGGGGAGTCTGGCTACACCTTC
CDR3aa: CAWNRPDRGESGYTF

abundance: -
d_gene: -
j_gene: TRBJ1-6
v_gene: TRBV7-9
CDR3nt: TGTGCCATCCACACGGGCGGTAATTCACCCCTCCACTTT
CDR3aa: CAIHTGGNSPLHF

abundance: many
d_gene: -
j_gene: TRBJ2-7
v_gene: TRBV2
CDR3nt: TGTGCCAGCAATAGCCCTGGAAACTACGAGCAGTACTTC
CDR3aa: CASNSPGNYEQYF

abundance: many
d_gene: TRBD2
j_gene: TRBJ2-1
v_gene: TRBV20-1
CDR3nt: TGCAGTGCTAGCCTGGGGGGAGGGCCGGACAATGAGCAGTTCTTC
CDR3aa: CSASLGGGPDNEQFF

abundance: few
d_gene: -
j_gene: TRBJ1-4
v_gene: TRBV10-3
CDR3nt: TGTGCCATCAGTCCAAACAGGGACCGTAATGAAAAACTGTTTTTT
CDR3aa: CAISPNRDRNEKLFF

abundance: many
d_gene: -
j_gene: TRBJ1-1
v_gene: TRBV20-1
CDR3nt: TGCAGTGCTAGAGATCTCGAGGTACAAATGAACACTGAAGCTTTCTTT
CDR3aa: CSARDLEVQMNTEAFF

abundance: -
d_gene: -
j_gene: TRBJ2-7
v_gene: TRBV20-1
CDR3nt: TGCAGTGCTAGAGATCTGGAACGGCAGGCCTACGAGCAGTACTTC
CDR3aa: CSARDLERQAYEQYF